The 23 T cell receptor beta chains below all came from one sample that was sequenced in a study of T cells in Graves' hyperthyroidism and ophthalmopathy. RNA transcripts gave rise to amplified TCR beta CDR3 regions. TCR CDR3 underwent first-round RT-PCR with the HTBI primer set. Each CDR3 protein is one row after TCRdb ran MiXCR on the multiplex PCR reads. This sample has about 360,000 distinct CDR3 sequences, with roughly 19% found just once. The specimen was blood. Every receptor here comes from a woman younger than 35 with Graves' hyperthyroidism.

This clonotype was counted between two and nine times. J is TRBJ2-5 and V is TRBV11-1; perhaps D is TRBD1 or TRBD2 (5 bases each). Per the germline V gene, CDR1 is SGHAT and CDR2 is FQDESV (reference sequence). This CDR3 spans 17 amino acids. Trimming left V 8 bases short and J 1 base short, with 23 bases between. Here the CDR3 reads CASPSPREKNPQETQYF. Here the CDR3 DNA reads TGTGCCAGCCCCTCCCCCAGGGAGAAGAACCCCCAAGAGACCCAGTACTTC.

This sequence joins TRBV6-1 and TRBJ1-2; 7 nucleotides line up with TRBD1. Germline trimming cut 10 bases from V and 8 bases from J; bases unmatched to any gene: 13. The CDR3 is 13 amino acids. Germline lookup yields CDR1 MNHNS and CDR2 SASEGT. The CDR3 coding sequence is TGTGCCATCAAACGGGGGCAGGGGGAAGGCTACACCTTC. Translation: CAIKRGQGEGYTF.

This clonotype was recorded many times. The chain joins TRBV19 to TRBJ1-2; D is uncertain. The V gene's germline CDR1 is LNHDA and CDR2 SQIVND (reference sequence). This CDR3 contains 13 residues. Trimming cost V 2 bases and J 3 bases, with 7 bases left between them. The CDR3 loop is CASSISQDYGYTF. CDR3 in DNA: TGTGCCAGTAGTATATCCCAGGACTATGGCTACACCTTC.

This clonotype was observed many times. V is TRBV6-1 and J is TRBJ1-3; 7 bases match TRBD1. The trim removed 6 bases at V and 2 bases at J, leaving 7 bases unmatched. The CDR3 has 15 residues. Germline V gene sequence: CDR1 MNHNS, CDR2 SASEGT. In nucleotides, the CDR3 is TGTGCCAGCAGCCCGACAGGGTTGACTGGAAACACCATATATTTT. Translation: CASSPTGLTGNTIYF.

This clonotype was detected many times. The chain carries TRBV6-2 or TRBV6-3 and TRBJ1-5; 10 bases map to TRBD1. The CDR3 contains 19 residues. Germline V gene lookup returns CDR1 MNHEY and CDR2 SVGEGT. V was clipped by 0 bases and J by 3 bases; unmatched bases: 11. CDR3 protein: CASSYSRGPGQGTNQPQHF. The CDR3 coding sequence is TGTGCCAGCAGTTACTCGAGGGGACCGGGACAGGGGACCAATCAGCCCCAGCATTTT.

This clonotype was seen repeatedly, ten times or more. The CDR3 reads CASSVEAGGGYTF. The CDR3 DNA is TGTGCCAGCAGCGTAGAGGCAGGGGGTGGCTACACCTTC. The chain uses TRBV9 and TRBJ1-2, with 7 nucleotides matching TRBD1. CDR1 and CDR2 (germline): SGDLS, YYNGEE. J gave up 7 bases and V 0 bases, and 3 bases lay outside the gene matches. This CDR3 spans 13 amino acids.

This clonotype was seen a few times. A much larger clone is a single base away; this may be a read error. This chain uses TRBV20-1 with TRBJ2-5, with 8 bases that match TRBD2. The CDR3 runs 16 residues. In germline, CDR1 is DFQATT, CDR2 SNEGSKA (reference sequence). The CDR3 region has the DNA TGCAGTGCTAGAGATTTCAAGCGGGGGTCAACGGAGACCAAGTACTTC. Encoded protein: CSARDFKRGSTETKYF.

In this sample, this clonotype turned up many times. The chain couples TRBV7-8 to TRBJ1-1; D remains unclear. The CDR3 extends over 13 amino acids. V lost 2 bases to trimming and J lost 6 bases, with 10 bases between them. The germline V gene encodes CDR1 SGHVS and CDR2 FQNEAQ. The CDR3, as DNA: TGTGCCAGCAGCTTACTGCAAAGTGCTGAAGCTTTCTTT. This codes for CASSLLQSAEAFF.

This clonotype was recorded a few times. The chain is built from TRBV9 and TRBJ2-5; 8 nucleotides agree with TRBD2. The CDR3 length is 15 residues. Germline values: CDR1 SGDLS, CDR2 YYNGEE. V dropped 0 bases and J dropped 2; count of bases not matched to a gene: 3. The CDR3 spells CASSVGLATQETQYF. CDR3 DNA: TGTGCCAGCAGCGTAGGACTAGCGACACAAGAGACCCAGTACTTC.

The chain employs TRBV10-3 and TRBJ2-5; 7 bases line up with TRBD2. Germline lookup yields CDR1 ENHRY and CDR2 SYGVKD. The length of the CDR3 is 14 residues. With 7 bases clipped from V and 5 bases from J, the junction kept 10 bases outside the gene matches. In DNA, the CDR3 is TGTGCCATCAAGGGAACGGGGAGGGAGGAGACCCAGTACTTC. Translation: CAIKGTGREETQYF.

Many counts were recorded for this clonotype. The chain's CDR3 is CASNNPRDNSYEQYF. CDR3 nucleotide sequence: TGTGCCAGCAATAACCCCCGGGACAACTCCTACGAGCAGTACTTC. This sequence joins TRBV28 and TRBJ2-7, with a tentative D call TRBD1 (6 bases). V gave up 7 bases and J gave up 0 bases, with 16 bases separating them. This CDR3 has 15 residues. Germline V lookup: CDR1 MDHEN, CDR2 SYDVKM. Looking up the rest from reference TRBV28 and TRBJ2-7 gives the full variable domain: DVKVTQSSRYLVKRTGEKVFLECVQDMDHENMFWYRQDPGLGLRLIYFSYDVKMKEKGDIPEGYSVSREKKERFSLILESASTNQTSMYLCASNNPRDNSYEQYFGPGTRLTVT.

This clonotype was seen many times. The DNA for the CDR3 is TGTGCCAGCAGCGACTGGGGCGCAGATACGCAGTATTTT. It is translated as CASSDWGADTQYF. V gene TRBV6-1 combines with J gene TRBJ2-3; D possibly corresponds to TRBD1 (5 bases). The CDR3 contains 13 residues. The germline CDR1 and CDR2 sequences are MNHNS and SASEGT. V was cut by 6 bases and J by 4 bases, with 11 bases left in between.

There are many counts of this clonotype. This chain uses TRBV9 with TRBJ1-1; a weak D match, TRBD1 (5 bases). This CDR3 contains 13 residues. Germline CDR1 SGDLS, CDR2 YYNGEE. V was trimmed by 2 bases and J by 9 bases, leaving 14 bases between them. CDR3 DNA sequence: TGTGCCAGCAGCGTCGACCCTGGGGCCAAAGCTTTCTTT. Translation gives CASSVDPGAKAFF. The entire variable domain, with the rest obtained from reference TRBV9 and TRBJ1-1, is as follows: DSGVTQTPKHLITATGQRVTLRCSPRSGDLSVYWYQQSLDQGLQFLIQYYNGEERAKGNILERFSAQQFPDLHSELNLSSLELGDSALYFCASSVDPGAKAFFGQGTRLTVV.

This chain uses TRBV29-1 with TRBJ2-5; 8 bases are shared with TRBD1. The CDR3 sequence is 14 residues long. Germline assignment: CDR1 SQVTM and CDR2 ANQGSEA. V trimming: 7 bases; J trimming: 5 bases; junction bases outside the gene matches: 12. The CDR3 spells CSGDRGPTGETQYF. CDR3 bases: TGCAGCGGAGACAGGGGCCCGACGGGCGAGACCCAGTACTTC.

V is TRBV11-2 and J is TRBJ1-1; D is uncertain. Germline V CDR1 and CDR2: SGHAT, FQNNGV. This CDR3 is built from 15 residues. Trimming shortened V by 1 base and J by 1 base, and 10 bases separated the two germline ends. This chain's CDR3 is CASSLGVWGNTEAFF. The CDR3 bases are TGTGCCAGCAGCTTAGGTGTATGGGGGAACACTGAAGCTTTCTTT. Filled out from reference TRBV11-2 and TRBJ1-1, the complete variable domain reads EAGVAQSPRYKIIEKRQSVAFWCNPISGHATLYWYQQILGQGPKLLIQFQNNGVVDDSQLPKDRFSAERLKGVDSTLKIQPAKLEDSAVYLCASSLGVWGNTEAFFGQGTRLTVV.

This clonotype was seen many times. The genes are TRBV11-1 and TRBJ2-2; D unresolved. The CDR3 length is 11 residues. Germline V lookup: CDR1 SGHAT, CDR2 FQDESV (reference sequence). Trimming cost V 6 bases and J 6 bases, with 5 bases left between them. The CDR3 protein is CASRGPGELFF. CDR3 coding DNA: TGTGCCAGCAGGGGCCCCGGGGAGCTGTTTTTT.

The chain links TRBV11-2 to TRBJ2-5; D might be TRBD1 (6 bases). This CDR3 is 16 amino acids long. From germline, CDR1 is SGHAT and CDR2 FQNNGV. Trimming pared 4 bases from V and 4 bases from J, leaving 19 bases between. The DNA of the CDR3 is TGTGCCAGCAGCTCTATCCAGGGACAACGGGGAGAGACCCAGTACTTC. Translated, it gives CASSSIQGQRGETQYF.

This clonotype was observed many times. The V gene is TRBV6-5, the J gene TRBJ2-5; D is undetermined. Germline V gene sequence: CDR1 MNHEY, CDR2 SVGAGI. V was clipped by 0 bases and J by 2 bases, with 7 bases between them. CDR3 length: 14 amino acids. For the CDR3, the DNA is TGTGCCAGCAGTTACTCTTCGCCACAAGAGACCCAGTACTTC. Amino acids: CASSYSSPQETQYF.

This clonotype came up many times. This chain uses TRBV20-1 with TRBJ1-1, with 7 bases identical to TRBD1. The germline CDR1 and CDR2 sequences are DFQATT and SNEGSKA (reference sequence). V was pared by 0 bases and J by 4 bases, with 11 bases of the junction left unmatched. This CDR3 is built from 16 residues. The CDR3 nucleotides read TGCAGTGCTAGAGATTTCGGCAGGGGGACGGGCACTGAAGCTTTCTTT. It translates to CSARDFGRGTGTEAFF.

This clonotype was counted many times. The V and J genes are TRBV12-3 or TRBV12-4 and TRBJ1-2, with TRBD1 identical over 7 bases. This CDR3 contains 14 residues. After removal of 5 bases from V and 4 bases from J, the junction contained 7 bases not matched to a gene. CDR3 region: CASSTRGSTYGYTF. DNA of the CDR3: TGTGCCAGCAGTACCAGGGGGTCGACCTATGGCTACACCTTC.

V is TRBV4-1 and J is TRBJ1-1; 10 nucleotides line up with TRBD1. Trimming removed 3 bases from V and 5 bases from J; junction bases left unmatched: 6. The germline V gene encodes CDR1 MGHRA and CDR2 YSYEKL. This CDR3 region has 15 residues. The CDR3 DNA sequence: TGCGCCAGCAGCCACCCACCGGGACAGGGGACTGAAGCTTTCTTT. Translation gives CASSHPPGQGTEAFF.

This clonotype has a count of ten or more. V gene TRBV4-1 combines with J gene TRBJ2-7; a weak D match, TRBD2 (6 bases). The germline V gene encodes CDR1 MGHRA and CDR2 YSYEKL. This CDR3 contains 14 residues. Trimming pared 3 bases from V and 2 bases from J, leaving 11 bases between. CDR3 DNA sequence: TGCGCCAGCAGCCAGGTACTAGCTCCCTACGAGCAGTACTTC. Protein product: CASSQVLAPYEQYF.

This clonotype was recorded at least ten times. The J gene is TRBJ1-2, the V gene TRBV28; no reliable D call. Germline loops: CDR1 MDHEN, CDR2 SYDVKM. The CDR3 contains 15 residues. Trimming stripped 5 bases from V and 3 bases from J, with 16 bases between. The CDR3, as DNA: TGTGCCAGCAGTCAGCAGGACTCCCTACACTATGGCTACACCTTC. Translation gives CASSQQDSLHYGYTF.